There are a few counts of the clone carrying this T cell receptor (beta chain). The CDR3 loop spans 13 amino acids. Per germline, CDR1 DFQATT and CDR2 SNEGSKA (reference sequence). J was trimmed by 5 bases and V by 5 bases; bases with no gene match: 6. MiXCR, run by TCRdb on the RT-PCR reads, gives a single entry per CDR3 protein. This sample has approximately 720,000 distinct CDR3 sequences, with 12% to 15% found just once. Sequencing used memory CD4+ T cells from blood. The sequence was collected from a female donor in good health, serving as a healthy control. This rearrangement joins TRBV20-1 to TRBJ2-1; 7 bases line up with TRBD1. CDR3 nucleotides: TGCAGTGCTCGACAGGGAAGGGACAATGAGCAGTTCTTC. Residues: CSARQGRDNEQFF.